This entry features one T cell receptor beta chain sequence. Its antigen remains unidentified. These data come from a study of monozygotic twins with inflammatory bowel disease. Findings of the study overall: By inverse Simpson index, TCRbeta diversity was lower in IBD patients than in healthy co-twins.

This CDR3 spans 15 amino acids. Germline CDR1 and CDR2: DFQATT and SNEGSKA (reference sequence). From approximately 3,500 ng of total RNA, each TCR library was prepared. Molecular identifiers with 6-nucleotide sample barcodes were added during cDNA synthesis via template switching. Each CDR3 protein gets one entry in TCRdb, which reprocessed the 5' RACE reads and gives no DNA. The listing contains under 350,000 distinct CDR3 sequences. The J gene is TRBJ1-3, the V gene TRBV20-1; the TCRdb D gene call, TRBD1, has no DNA to confirm it. Sequencing used blood. This receptor was taken from a human donor with ulcerative colitis or Crohn's disease, or a healthy co-twin of an affected twin (not recorded which). The CDR3 spells CSARDDRPSGNTIYF.